Below, 18 T cell receptor beta chains from the same sample are listed, as sequenced in a study of cytomegalovirus exposure and HLA in healthy donors. 13 Jbeta primers and 60 Vbeta primers were used for the PCR. The assay was immunoSEQ multiplex PCR, and TCRdb's table has in-frame clones only and misses some. The sample has under 150,000 clones; over 60% are singletons. Sequencing used PBMCs. All receptors come from a human donor in good health.

CDR3 coding DNA: TGTGCCAGCAGCGTAGACTGGGGGCGGAACGAGCAGTACTTC. Translated, it gives CASSVDWGRNEQYF. The genes are TRBV9 and TRBJ2-7, with D possibly matching TRBD1 (6 bases). The CDR3 has 14 amino acids. V was clipped by 0 bases and J by 5 bases, with 12 bases between them. Germline V gene data show CDR1 as SGDLS and CDR2 as YYNGEE.

The CDR3 spells CSVGAIRHNEQFF. CDR3 sequence (DNA): TGCAGCGTAGGGGCGATTCGACACAATGAGCAGTTCTTC. The genes are TRBV29-1 and TRBJ2-1; a possible D gene is TRBD1 (5 bases). This CDR3 spans 13 amino acids. The V and J ends lost 6 bases and 5 bases respectively, with 14 bases between them. CDR1 and CDR2 (germline): SQVTM, ANQGSEA.

This chain uses TRBV25-1 with TRBJ1-5; 12 nucleotides align to TRBD1. Germline trimming cut 4 bases from V and 6 bases from J; bases unmatched to any gene: 7. The CDR3 consists of 16 residues. CDR1 and CDR2 (germline): MGHDK, SYGVNS. The CDR3 reads CASSALPGQGAQPQHF. CDR3 nucleotides: TGTGCCAGCAGTGCACTCCCGGGACAGGGGGCTCAGCCCCAGCATTTT.

The chain recombines TRBV4-2 with TRBJ2-3, with TRBD2 matching 15 bases. Trimming at V came to 4 bases and at J to 0 bases, leaving 8 bases not matched to a gene. The CDR3 is 19 residues long. The germline V gene has CDR1 LGHNA and CDR2 YNFKEQ. The CDR3 DNA reads as TGTGCCAGCAGCCCAGCCCGGACTAGCGGGGGGGTAAGCACAGATACGCAGTATTTT. Encoded protein: CASSPARTSGGVSTDTQYF.

The V and J genes are TRBV7-2 and TRBJ1-6; 7 bases match TRBD1. The junction had 4 bases not matched to a gene; V was cut back by 0 bases and J by 2 bases. This CDR3 comprises 17 residues. Germline loops: CDR1 SGHTA, CDR2 FQGNSA. The chain's CDR3 is CASSLAGGRPYNSPLHF. CDR3 DNA sequence: TGTGCCAGCAGCTTAGCAGGGGGCCGGCCCTATAATTCACCCCTCCACTTT. The full variable domain, its missing parts supplied by reference TRBV7-2 and TRBJ1-6, is GAGVSQSPSNKVTEKGKDVELRCDPISGHTALYWYRQSLGQGLEFLIYFQGNSAPDKSGLPSDRFSAERTGGSVSTLTIQRTQQEDSAVYLCASSLAGGRPYNSPLHFGNGTRLTVT.

DNA of the CDR3: TGTGCCAGCAGTTCGTCAGGGGAGGGCACTGAAGCTTTCTTT. Protein: CASSSSGEGTEAFF. The chain carries TRBV6-5 and TRBJ1-1; TRBD1 might be the D (6 bases). Germline V gene data show CDR1 as MNHEY and CDR2 as SVGAGI. The CDR3 sequence is 14 residues long. Trimming cost V 4 bases and J 4 bases, with 13 bases left between them.

The gene calls are TRBV6-5 and TRBJ1-5, with no clear D. Per the germline V gene, CDR1 is MNHEY and CDR2 is SVGAGI. Trimming cost V 0 bases and J 10 bases, with 10 bases left between them. This CDR3 has 13 residues. CDR3 protein: CASSYSVVSPQHF. CDR3 DNA: TGTGCCAGCAGTTACTCGGTGGTGAGTCCCCAGCATTTT.

This chain links TRBV28 with TRBJ2-1, with a possible D match to TRBD1 (5 bases). This CDR3 region has 15 residues. Germline V lookup: CDR1 MDHEN, CDR2 SYDVKM. Trimming stripped 6 bases from V and 5 bases from J, with 17 bases between. CDR3 sequence reads: CASSLRSAGHNEQFF. DNA of the CDR3: TGTGCCAGCAGCCTGCGGTCCGCAGGGCACAATGAGCAGTTCTTC. Drawing the rest from reference TRBV28 and TRBJ2-1, the complete variable domain is DVKVTQSSRYLVKRTGEKVFLECVQDMDHENMFWYRQDPGLGLRLIYFSYDVKMKEKGDIPEGYSVSREKKERFSLILESASTNQTSMYLCASSLRSAGHNEQFFGPGTRLTVL.

The chain joins TRBV18 to TRBJ2-3, with 8 bases fitting TRBD2. After removal of 3 bases from V and 5 bases from J, the junction contained 4 bases not matched to a gene. Looked up from germline, CDR1 is KGHSH and CDR2 is LQKENI. The CDR3 loop spans 14 amino acids. Here the CDR3 DNA reads TGTGCCAGCTCACCCGCCCTAGCGGGAGATACGCAGTATTTT. This codes for CASSPALAGDTQYF.

The chain joins TRBV10-2 to TRBJ2-3; a possible D gene is TRBD1 (5 bases). The CDR3 consists of 15 residues. V lost 3 bases, J lost 0 bases, and 10 bases lay in between. Germline V gene sequence: CDR1 WSHSY, CDR2 SAAADI. DNA of the CDR3: TGCGCCAGCAGTGACAGGGTGACTAGCACAGATACGCAGTATTTT. Protein product: CASSDRVTSTDTQYF.

The rearrangement links TRBV19 to TRBJ2-1, with TRBD2 matching over 13 bases. The V gene end was trimmed by 3 bases and the J gene end by 6 bases; junction bases not matched to a gene: 5. The CDR3 totals 16 residues. The germline gives CDR1 LNHDA, CDR2 SQIVND (reference sequence). In DNA form, the CDR3 reads TGTGCCAGTAGTATTCAGGGACTAGCGGGGATCAATGAGCAGTTCTTC. This translates into CASSIQGLAGINEQFF.

This rearrangement joins TRBV5-1 to TRBJ2-5; TRBD2 might be the D (6 bases). The CDR3 spans 13 residues. Trimming removed 5 bases at V and 2 bases at J, with 10 bases between. CDR1 and CDR2 from the germline V gene are SGHRS and YFSETQ. CDR3 coding DNA: TGCGCCAGCAGGACCAGCGGGCAAGAGACCCAGTACTTC. Translating gives CASRTSGQETQYF.

This clone was observed a single time. This chain connects TRBV5-1 to TRBJ2-1; 9 bases are shared with TRBD1. CDR1 is SGHRS and CDR2 is YFSETQ in the germline V gene. This CDR3 contains 15 residues. Losses at the gene ends were 7 bases for V and 5 bases for J; bases not matched to a gene: 10. The CDR3 loop reads CASYTGQGINNEQFF. CDR3 in DNA: TGCGCCAGCTATACCGGACAGGGGATCAACAATGAGCAGTTCTTC.

The V call is TRBV4-2, the J call TRBJ1-2, with 9 bases that match TRBD1. This CDR3 is built from 17 residues. The ends lost 2 bases at V and 2 bases at J; junction bases unmatched: 9. CDR1 and CDR2 from the germline V gene are LGHNA and YNFKEQ. The CDR3 here is CASSQMGQGRGNYGYTF. CDR3 coding DNA: TGTGCCAGCAGCCAAATGGGACAGGGAAGGGGGAACTATGGCTACACCTTC.

J is TRBJ2-7 and V is TRBV7-9, with 15 positions matching TRBD2. The CDR3 has 18 amino acids. Trimming took 5 bases from V and 2 from J; bases not matched to a gene: 10. CDR1 and CDR2 (germline): SEHNR, FQNEAQ (reference sequence). CDR3 in amino acids: CASSNLGTSGGNPYEQYF. The CDR3, as DNA: TGTGCCAGCAGCAATCTAGGGACTAGCGGGGGGAATCCCTACGAGCAGTACTTC.

In this sample, this clone turned up once. This chain links TRBV6-5 with TRBJ1-1, with 9 bases lining up with TRBD1. Germline lookup yields CDR1 MNHEY and CDR2 SVGAGI. J was trimmed by 11 bases and V by 6 bases; bases with no gene match: 10. CDR3 length equals 13 residues. This CDR3 is CASRPTGGLGAFF. CDR3 DNA: TGTGCCAGCAGACCGACAGGGGGGTTAGGGGCTTTCTTT.

The chain joins TRBV15 to TRBJ1-5; TRBD1 agrees at 7 bases. The V and J ends lost 3 bases and 4 bases, in that order; junction bases with no gene match: 9. Germline V gene sequence: CDR1 LNHNV, CDR2 YYDKDF (reference sequence). This CDR3 contains 16 residues. The CDR3 bases are TGTGCCACCAGCAGGACAGGGCCGGTTGGGAATCAGCCCCAGCATTTT. Protein sequence: CATSRTGPVGNQPQHF.

The gene calls are TRBV7-7 and TRBJ2-1; TRBD2 agrees at 8 bases. The germline V gene encodes CDR1 SSHAT and CDR2 FNYEAQ (reference sequence). V lost 5 bases to trimming and J lost 6 bases; unmatched junction nucleotides: 9. The CDR3 is 15 residues long. The chain's CDR3 is CASSPPGGGSNEQFF. As DNA, the CDR3 is TGTGCCAGCAGCCCGCCTGGCGGGGGGAGCAATGAGCAGTTCTTC.